This T cell receptor (beta chain) is drawn from a study of CXCR3-negative and CXCR3-positive naive CD8 T cells (dated by TCRdb to 2018 to 2020). Concerning the study at large: In total, some 140 million TRB reads were obtained, which works out to roughly 1.5 +/- 0.3 million reads per library. Diversity and physicochemical repertoire analyses covered some ten donors pooled from two independent experiments. The TRBV-TRBJ cluster analysis covered naive subsets from roughly five donors and memory cells from 3 donors. What the work shows at the level of the full study, not this receptor alone: TRB CDR3s from CXCR3-positive naive cells showed higher hydrophobicity (lower Kidera factor 4), lower energy, and higher strength and volume indices than CXCR3-negative naive cells. Naive CXCR3-negative and CXCR3-positive cells from the same donor showed similar TRBV-TRBJ usage, whereas memory cells showed distinct patterns. CXCR3 expression partially decreased after cryopreservation, so most assays used freshly isolated PBMCs. Comparably high repertoire diversity was found in both naive subsets, whereas much lower repertoire diversity was found in memory CD8+ T cells. Because surface CD5, which is linked to self-reactivity in mice, was comparable between the naive subsets, TCR interaction strength was also inferred from TRB CDR3 physicochemical properties.

A remark on this clonotype: Its binding antigen is unknown.

The sequencing machine was a NextSeq 550. The Human TCR Profiling Kit (MiLaboratory) was used to make UMI-labeled 5' RACE TRB cDNA libraries. cDNA synthesis used the entire amount of extracted RNA, and PCR amplification then used the entire amount of cDNA produced. The libraries were made side by side, with each library going through the same number of PCR cycles. The original methods were these. With a requirement of at least two reads per UMI, MIGEC and MiXCR extracted about 50,000 +/- 10,000 unique UMI-labeled TRB cDNA molecules per library. On average, roughly 40,000 +/- 10,000 functional in-frame TRB CDR3 nucleotide clonotypes lacking stop codons were found per library. After downsampling to 5000 UMI-labeled TRB molecules per sample, diversity metrics, including normalized Shannon-Wiener and Chao1, were computed in VDJtools. Clonotype-size-weighted physicochemical properties of the central five CDR3 residues (interaction energy, strength, volume and Kidera factor 4) were computed in VDJtools. After reprocessing by TCRdb, each CDR3 protein sequence is one entry, and no DNA is given. These V and J calls rely on TCRdb rather than the paper's analysis. Per the sample table, the count is approximately 130,000 distinct CDR3 sequences. Clones ranked in the top ten supply about 0.37% of the sample.

For each CD8+ T cell subset, flow sorting was done in triplicate, and 250,000 to 300,000 cells per subset went directly into RLT lysis buffer. To keep memory contaminants out, a stringent definition of naive CD8+ T cells was applied: CD45RO-CCR7+CD27+CD95-. Peripheral blood mononuclear cells were isolated from buffy coats by standard density gradient centrifugation. Naive CXCR3-negative and CXCR3-positive CD8+ T cells were flow-sorted using a FACSAria III. An RNeasy Mini Kit was used to extract total RNA from the sorted cells. The receptor was derived from a human donor in good health. Some clones in this sample may be carry-over from other donors' samples. Sequenced: naive CXCR3+ CD8+ T cells from blood. The meaning of the sample's cell subset or site label: CD45RO-CCR7+CD27+CD95- naive CD8+ T cells expressing CXCR3 (TNR3+).

The CDR3 here reads CASSLATGPEGYTF. This chain is built from TRBV12-3 or TRBV12-4 and TRBJ1-2; lacking DNA, the TRBD1 call made by TCRdb goes unchecked. Including cysteine and phenylalanine, the CDR3 has 14 amino acids. The coding DNA is unavailable.